This T cell receptor (beta chain) is drawn from a study of T cell changes during pregnancy in multiple sclerosis. This CDR3 spans 15 amino acids. V gave up 2 bases and J gave up 6 bases; unmatched junction bases: 4. Germline V lookup: CDR1 MNHEY, CDR2 SMNVEV (reference sequence). The assay was immunoSEQ multiplex PCR, and TCRdb's table has in-frame clones only and misses some. This sample yields tens of thousands of clones, of which 92% are seen a single time; 1.5% to 1.9% belongs to the top ten. The TCR comes from a female donor with multiple sclerosis, enrolled in a pregnancy study. The sample in question was peripheral blood, obtained in the first trimester of pregnancy. The gene calls are TRBV27 and TRBJ2-1; the match to TRBD2 covers 10 bases. CDR3 sequence (DNA): TGTGCCAGCAGTTTAGCGGCTAGCGGGAGCAATGAGCAGTTCTTC. It is translated as CASSLAASGSNEQFF.